These 16 T cell receptor beta chains were all obtained from the same sample, sequenced in a study of blood T cell repertoires in COVID-19. TCRdb's copy holds only in-frame clones and misses some; the assay was immunoSEQ multiplex PCR. The sample has some 170,000 clones; more than 80% are singletons. Sequencing was performed on peripheral blood. These receptors came from a woman aged 55-70 years with acute or convalescent COVID-19.

The chain carries TRBV4-1 and TRBJ2-1; D not certain. The CDR3 covers 16 residues. Germline loops: CDR1 MGHRA, CDR2 YSYEKL. Trimming shortened V by 0 bases and J by 4 bases, and 13 bases separated the two germline ends. The CDR3 loop is CASSQEGPDPYNEQFF. The CDR3 DNA reads as TGCGCCAGCAGCCAAGAGGGCCCTGATCCGTACAATGAGCAGTTCTTC.

The gene calls are TRBV9 and TRBJ1-2; TRBD1 matches at 7 bases. The germline V gene has CDR1 SGDLS and CDR2 YYNGEE. The length of the CDR3 is 13 residues. V was clipped by 3 bases and J by 6 bases; unmatched bases: 5. CDR3 loop: CASSDGDSHGYTF. The CDR3 DNA follows: TGTGCCAGCAGCGACGGGGACAGCCATGGCTACACCTTC.

Comments on this clone: This sample also contains other DNA sequences that code for the same CDR3. V is TRBV5-4 and J is TRBJ2-5, with 8 nucleotides matching TRBD1. Trimming removed 2 bases from V and 5 bases from J; junction bases left unmatched: 5. The CDR3 covers 14 residues. Germline CDR1 SGHNT, CDR2 YYREEE (reference sequence). The CDR3: CASSLGQGVETQYF. As DNA, the CDR3 is TGTGCCAGCAGCTTAGGACAGGGCGTGGAGACCCAGTACTTC.

The rearrangement uses TRBV11-2 and TRBJ2-3; D is perhaps TRBD1 (5 bases). Germline loops: CDR1 SGHAT, CDR2 FQNNGV. V was pared by 0 bases and J by 4 bases, with 14 bases between. The CDR3 is 16 amino acids. The CDR3 DNA reads as TGTGCCAGCAGCTTAGATCTGGCGATAGGGGCAGATACGCAGTATTTT. As protein: CASSLDLAIGADTQYF.

This clone was recorded only once. The chain employs TRBV6-5 and TRBJ1-2, with D perhaps TRBD1 (6 bases). Germline V lookup: CDR1 MNHEY, CDR2 SVGAGI. Deletions cut 7 bases from V and 7 bases from J, with 10 bases between. The CDR3 has 11 amino acids. CDR3 in amino acids: CASKLTGGYTF. The CDR3 nucleotides are TGTGCCAGCAAACTGACAGGTGGCTACACCTTC.

V and J are TRBV5-8 and TRBJ2-7; the D gene is possibly TRBD1 (5 bases). Trimming removed 5 bases at V and 3 bases at J, with 12 bases between. Germline assignment: CDR1 SGHTS and CDR2 YDEGEE. This CDR3 is 13 amino acids long. CDR3 in amino acids: CASSYTGSYEQYF. The CDR3 DNA is TGTGCCAGCAGTTACACAGGTAGCTACGAGCAGTACTTC.

The chain has TRBV6-5 and TRBJ2-3; possibly TRBD2 for D (6 bases). Germline-derived CDR1 and CDR2 are MNHEY and SVGAGI. This CDR3 comprises 14 residues. Trimming removed 7 bases at V and 2 bases at J, with 13 bases between. The CDR3 loop is CASKQGEATDTQYF. CDR3 DNA sequence: TGTGCCAGCAAACAAGGGGAGGCCACAGATACGCAGTATTTT.

This chain joins TRBV3-1 (or the pseudogene TRBV3-2) and TRBJ1-1; 7 bases are a match to TRBD1. Germline CDR1 LGHDT, CDR2 YNNKEL (reference sequence). Trimming cost V 5 bases and J 2 bases; bases outside gene matches: 8. The CDR3 sequence is 15 residues long. In DNA, the CDR3 is TGTGCCAGCAGCGGACGGGGACAGCTAAACACTGAAGCTTTCTTT. Translation gives CASSGRGQLNTEAFF.

This chain joins TRBV7-2 and TRBJ2-3, with TRBD2 as a possible D gene (5 bases). CDR1 is SGHTA, CDR2 FQGNSA, per germline. The CDR3 length is 15 residues. V lost 1 base and J 6 bases, leaving 14 bases between the germline ends. This CDR3 reads CASSLGPGTFDTQYF. The CDR3 DNA follows: TGTGCCAGCAGCTTAGGACCGGGAACCTTCGATACGCAGTATTTT.

This clone was found a few times. The chain couples TRBV3-1 (or the pseudogene TRBV3-2) to TRBJ2-3; a weak D match, TRBD2 (5 bases). CDR3 length equals 16 residues. V lost 2 bases to trimming and J lost 4 bases, with 16 bases between them. Germline V gene data show CDR1 as LGHDT and CDR2 as YNNKEL (reference sequence). CDR3 sequence (DNA): TGTGCCAGCAGCCAACGGACCCCAGCCGGGGCAGATACGCAGTATTTT. Translating it yields CASSQRTPAGADTQYF.

The chain recombines TRBV14 with TRBJ2-3; 7 bases line up with TRBD2. The CDR3 runs 18 residues. The germline gives CDR1 SGHDN, CDR2 FVKESK. The junction had 12 bases not matched to a gene; V was cut back by 1 base and J by 2 bases. CDR3 loop: CASSQGSSGPFYTDTQYF. DNA for the CDR3: TGTGCCAGCAGCCAAGGTTCTAGCGGCCCCTTCTACACAGATACGCAGTATTTT.

The chain employs TRBV18 and TRBJ2-3; possibly TRBD2 for D (5 bases). Trimming pared 4 bases from V and 0 bases from J, leaving 11 bases between. The CDR3 runs to 15 residues. The germline gives CDR1 KGHSH, CDR2 LQKENI. The CDR3 nucleotides are TGTGCCAGCTCACAGCGGCCAACTAGCACAGATACGCAGTATTTT. It translates to CASSQRPTSTDTQYF.

The chain uses TRBV6-5 and TRBJ2-7; D gene uncertain. Per germline, CDR1 MNHEY and CDR2 SVGAGI. With 5 bases removed from V and 0 bases from J, the gap between germline ends came to 11 bases. This CDR3 has 14 amino acids. The CDR3: CASSSQKSSYEQYV. In DNA form, the CDR3 reads TGTGCCAGCAGTAGCCAAAAGAGCTCCTACGAGCAGTACGTC.

The genes are TRBV27 and TRBJ2-5, with TRBD1 matching 7 bases. The J segment lost 0 bases and the V segment lost 6 bases, leaving 10 bases of the junction unmatched. Germline V gene sequence: CDR1 MNHEY, CDR2 SMNVEV (reference sequence). The CDR3 consists of 16 residues. CDR3 residues: CASRQGTAIDQETQYF. In nucleotides, the CDR3 is TGTGCCAGCAGACAGGGGACAGCCATTGACCAAGAGACCCAGTACTTC.

The rearrangement links TRBV11-1 to TRBJ2-1; 13 positions agree with TRBD2. V lost 4 bases and J lost 6; bases outside the gene matches: 3. Germline V gene data show CDR1 as SGHAT and CDR2 as FQDESV (reference sequence). The CDR3 length is 15 residues. The CDR3, as DNA: TGTGCCAGCAGCTCTACTAGCGGGAGGGCCAATGAGCAGTTCTTC. Residues: CASSSTSGRANEQFF.

This rearrangement joins TRBV19 to TRBJ1-4; D is perhaps TRBD1 (6 bases). The CDR3 has 14 residues. Germline CDR1 reads LNHDA; CDR2 reads SQIVND (reference sequence). The V end was cut by 5 bases, the J end by 7 bases, with 14 bases between. The CDR3 DNA reads TGTGCCAGTAGTCAATCTAGGGGGTCTGAAAAACTGTTTTTT. Translating gives CASSQSRGSEKLFF.